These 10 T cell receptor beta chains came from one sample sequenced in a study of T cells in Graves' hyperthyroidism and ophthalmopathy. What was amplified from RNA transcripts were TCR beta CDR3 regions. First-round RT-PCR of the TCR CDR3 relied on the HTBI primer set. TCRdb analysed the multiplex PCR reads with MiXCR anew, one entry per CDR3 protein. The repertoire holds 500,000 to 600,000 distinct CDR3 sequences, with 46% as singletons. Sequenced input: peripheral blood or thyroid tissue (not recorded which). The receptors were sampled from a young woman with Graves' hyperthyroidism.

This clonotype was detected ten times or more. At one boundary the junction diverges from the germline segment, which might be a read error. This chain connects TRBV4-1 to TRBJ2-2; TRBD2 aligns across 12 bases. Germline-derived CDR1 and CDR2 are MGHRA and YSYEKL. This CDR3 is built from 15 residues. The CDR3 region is CASSQGTSGTGELFF. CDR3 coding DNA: TGTGCCAGCAGCCAAGGGACTAGCGGGACCGGGGAGCTGTTTTTT.

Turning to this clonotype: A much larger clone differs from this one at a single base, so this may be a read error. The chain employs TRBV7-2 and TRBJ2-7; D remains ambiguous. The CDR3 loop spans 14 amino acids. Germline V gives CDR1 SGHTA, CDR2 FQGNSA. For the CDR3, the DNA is TGTGCCAGCAGCTTAACCCCCCCTAGAAACGAGCAGTGCTTC. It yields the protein CASSLTPPRNEQCF.

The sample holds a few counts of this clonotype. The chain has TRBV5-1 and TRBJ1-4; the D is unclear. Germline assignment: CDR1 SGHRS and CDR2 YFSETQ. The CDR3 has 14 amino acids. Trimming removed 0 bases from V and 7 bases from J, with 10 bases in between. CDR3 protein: CASSLGGISEKLFF. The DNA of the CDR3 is TGCGCCAGCAGCTTGGGAGGGATCAGTGAAAAACTGTTTTTT.

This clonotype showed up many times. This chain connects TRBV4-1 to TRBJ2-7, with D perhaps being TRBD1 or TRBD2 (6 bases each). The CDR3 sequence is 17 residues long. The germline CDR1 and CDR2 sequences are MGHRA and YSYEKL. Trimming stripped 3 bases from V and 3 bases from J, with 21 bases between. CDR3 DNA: TGCGCCAGCAGCCAGGGCGGTGCGGGACATTCTTACTACGAGCAGTACTTC. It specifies CASSQGGAGHSYYEQYF.

For the CDR3, the DNA is TGCAGTGCTAGAGATGCAGAAAGCTCATATTTGAACACTGAAGCTTTCTTT. This gives the protein CSARDAESSYLNTEAFF. V gene TRBV20-1 combines with J gene TRBJ1-1; D is unresolved. Germline V CDR1 and CDR2: DFQATT, SNEGSKA (reference sequence). Trimming cost V 0 bases and J 0 bases, with 17 bases left between them. The CDR3 has 17 residues.

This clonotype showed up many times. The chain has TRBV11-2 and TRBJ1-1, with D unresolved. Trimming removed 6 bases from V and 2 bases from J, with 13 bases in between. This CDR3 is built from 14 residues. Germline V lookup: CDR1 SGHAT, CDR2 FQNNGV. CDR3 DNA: TGTGCCAGCAGGGAGGTCTTTACAAACACTGAAGCTTTCTTT. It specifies CASREVFTNTEAFF.

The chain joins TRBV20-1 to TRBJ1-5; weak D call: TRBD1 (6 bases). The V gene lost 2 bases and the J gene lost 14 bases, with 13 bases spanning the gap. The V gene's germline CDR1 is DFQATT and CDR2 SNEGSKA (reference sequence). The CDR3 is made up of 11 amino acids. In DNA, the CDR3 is TGCAGTGCTAGAAATAGGGACACCGAGCATTTT. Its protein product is CSARNRDTEHF.

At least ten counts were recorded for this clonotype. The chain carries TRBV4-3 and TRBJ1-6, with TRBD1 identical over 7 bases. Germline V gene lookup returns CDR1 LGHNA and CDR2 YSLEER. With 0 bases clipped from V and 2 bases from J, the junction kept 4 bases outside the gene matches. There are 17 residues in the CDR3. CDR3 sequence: CASSQDAGTAYNSPLHF. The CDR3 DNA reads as TGCGCCAGCAGCCAAGATGCAGGGACAGCCTATAATTCACCCCTCCACTTT.

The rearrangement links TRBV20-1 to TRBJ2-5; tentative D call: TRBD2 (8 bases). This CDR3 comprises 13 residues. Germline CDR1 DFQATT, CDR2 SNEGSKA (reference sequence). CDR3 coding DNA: TGCACCGCGGGGGGACAGTTTACGGAGACCCAGTACTTC. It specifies CTAGGQFTETQYF.

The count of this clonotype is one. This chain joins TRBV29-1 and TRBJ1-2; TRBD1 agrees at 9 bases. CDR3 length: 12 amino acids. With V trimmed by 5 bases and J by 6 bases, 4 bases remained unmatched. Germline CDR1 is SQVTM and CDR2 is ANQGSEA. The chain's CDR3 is CSVRQGVDGYTF. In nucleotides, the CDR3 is TGCAGCGTTAGACAGGGGGTCGATGGCTACACCTTC. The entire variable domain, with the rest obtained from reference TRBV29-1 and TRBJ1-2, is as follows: SAVISQKPSRDICQRGTSLTIQCQVDSQVTMMFWYRQQPGQSLTLIATANQGSEATYESGFVIDKFPISRPNLTFSTLTVSNMSPEDSSIYLCSVRQGVDGYTFGSGTRLTVV.